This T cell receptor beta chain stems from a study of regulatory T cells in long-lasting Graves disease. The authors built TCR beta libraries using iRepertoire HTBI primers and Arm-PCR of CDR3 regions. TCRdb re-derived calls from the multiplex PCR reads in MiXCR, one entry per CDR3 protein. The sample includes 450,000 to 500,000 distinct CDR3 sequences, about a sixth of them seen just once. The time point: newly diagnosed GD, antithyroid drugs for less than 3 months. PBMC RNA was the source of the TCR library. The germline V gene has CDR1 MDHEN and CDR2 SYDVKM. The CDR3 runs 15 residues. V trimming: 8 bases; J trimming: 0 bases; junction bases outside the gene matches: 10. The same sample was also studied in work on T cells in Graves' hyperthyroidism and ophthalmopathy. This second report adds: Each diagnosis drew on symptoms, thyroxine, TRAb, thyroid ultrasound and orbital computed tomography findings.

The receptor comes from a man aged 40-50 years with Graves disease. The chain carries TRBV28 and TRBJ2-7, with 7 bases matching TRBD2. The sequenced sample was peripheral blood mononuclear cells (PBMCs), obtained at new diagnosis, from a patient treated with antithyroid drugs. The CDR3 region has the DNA TGTGCCAGCGGCCCAAGGGGAGGGTTCTCCTACGAGCAGTACTTC. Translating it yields CASGPRGGFSYEQYF.